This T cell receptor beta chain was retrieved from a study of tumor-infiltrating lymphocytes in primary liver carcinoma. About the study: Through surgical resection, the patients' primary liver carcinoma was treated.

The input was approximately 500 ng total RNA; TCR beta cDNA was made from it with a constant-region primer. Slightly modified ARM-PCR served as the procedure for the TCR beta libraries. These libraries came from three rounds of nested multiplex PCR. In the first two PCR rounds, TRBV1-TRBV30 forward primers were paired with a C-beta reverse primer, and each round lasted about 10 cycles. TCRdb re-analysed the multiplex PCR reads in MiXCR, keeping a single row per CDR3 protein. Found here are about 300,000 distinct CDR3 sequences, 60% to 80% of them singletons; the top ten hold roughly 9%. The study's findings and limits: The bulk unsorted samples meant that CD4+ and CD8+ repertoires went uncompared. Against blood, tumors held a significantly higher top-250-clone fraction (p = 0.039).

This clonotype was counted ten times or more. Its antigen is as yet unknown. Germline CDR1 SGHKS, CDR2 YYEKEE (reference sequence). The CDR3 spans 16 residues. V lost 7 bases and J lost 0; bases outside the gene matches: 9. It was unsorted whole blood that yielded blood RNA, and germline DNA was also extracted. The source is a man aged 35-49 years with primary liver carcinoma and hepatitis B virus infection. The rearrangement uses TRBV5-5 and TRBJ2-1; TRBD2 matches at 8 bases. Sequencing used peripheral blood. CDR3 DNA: TGTGCCAGCGCCTGGCCCAGCGGGAGCTCCTACAATGAGCAGTTCTTC. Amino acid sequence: CASAWPSGSSYNEQFF.